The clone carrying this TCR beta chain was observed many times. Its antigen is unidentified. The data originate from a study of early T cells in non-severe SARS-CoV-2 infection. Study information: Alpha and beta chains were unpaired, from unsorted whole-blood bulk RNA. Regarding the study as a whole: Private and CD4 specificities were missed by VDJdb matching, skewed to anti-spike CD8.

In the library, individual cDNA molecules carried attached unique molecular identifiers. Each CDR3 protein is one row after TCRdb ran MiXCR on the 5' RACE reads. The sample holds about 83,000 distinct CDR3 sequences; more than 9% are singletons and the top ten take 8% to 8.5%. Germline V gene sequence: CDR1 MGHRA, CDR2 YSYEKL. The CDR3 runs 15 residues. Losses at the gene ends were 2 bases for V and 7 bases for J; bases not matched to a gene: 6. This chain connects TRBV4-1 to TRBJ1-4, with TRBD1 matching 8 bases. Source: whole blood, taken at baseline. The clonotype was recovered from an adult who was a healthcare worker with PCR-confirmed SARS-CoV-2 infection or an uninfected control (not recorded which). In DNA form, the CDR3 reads TGCGCCAGCAGCCAAACTTCAGGACAGGGTGAAAAACTGTTTTTT. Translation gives CASSQTSGQGEKLFF.